This record covers a single TCR beta chain. The data were taken from a study of blood T cell repertoires in COVID-19. Study in general: The United States, Italy and Spain supplied acute and convalescent COVID-19 samples. T cells, B-cell-depleted T cells, or PBMCs supplied cDNA or gDNA.

Looked up from germline, CDR1 is SGHDT and CDR2 is YYEEEE. The CDR3 runs to 15 residues. The junction had 17 bases not matched to a gene; V was cut back by 1 base and J by 16 bases. Study processing details: Reference gene primer amplification gave estimated nucleated cell counts. The assay was immunoSEQ multiplex PCR, and TCRdb's table has in-frame clones only and misses some. The D gene and trimming were derived from the DNA, and the V and J assignments and clone size from that table. In the table there are approximately 120,000 clones, over 70% of which are singletons. The chain carries TRBV5-6 and TRBJ2-4; 7 positions agree with TRBD2. This receptor was obtained from a human donor in a cohort sampled during active or convalescent COVID-19. Sequenced sample: peripheral blood. Written as DNA, the CDR3 is TGTGCCAGCAGCTTGTGGAGGGTTAGGGCGGGAGCTGGCTACTTC. It specifies CASSLWRVRAGAGYF.